This T cell receptor beta chain is from a study of breast tumors, draining lymph nodes, adjacent tissues. Overall study results and limits: Tumor and nontumor repertoires were significantly more similar in luminal-like than in basal-like breast cancer. That most tumor T cells come from lymph nodes remained unproven. Compared with lymph nodes, tumors were less diverse; compared with nontumor tissue, more.

Breast cancer patients provided tissue from their axillary draining lymph nodes. MiXCR, applied by TCRdb to the multiplex PCR reads, yields one record per CDR3 protein. Here the sample spans some 150,000 distinct CDR3 sequences, 30% to 35% being singletons. This clonotype was seen many times. Its cognate antigen is unknown. The sequencing sample was made of axillary lymph node tissue. This clonotype was sampled from a female donor with breast cancer. Some clones in this sample may be carry-over from other donors' samples.

CDR3 DNA sequence: TGTGCCAGCAGCTTTTATGGCTACACCTTC. This translates into CASSFYGYTF. The V and J genes are TRBV5-6 and TRBJ1-2, with D unclear. CDR1 and CDR2 from the germline V gene are SGHDT and YYEEEE. The CDR3 has 10 residues. V was clipped by 2 bases and J by 5 bases, with 1 base between them.